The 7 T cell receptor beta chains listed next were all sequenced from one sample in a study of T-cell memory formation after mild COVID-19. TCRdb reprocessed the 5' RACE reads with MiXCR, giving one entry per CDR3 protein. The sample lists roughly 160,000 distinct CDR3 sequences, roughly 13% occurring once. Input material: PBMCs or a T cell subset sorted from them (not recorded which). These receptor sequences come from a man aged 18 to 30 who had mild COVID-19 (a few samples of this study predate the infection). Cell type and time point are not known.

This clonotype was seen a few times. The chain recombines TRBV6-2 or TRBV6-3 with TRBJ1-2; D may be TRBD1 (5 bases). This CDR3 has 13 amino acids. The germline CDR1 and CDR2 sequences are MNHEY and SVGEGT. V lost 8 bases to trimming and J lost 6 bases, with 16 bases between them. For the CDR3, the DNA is TGTGCCAGCCGGAGGGACGGAGACGATGGCTACACCTTC. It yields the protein CASRRDGDDGYTF.

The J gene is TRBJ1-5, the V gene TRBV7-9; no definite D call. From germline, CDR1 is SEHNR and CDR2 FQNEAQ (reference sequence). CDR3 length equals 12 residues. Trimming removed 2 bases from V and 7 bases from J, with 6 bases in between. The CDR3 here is CASSLTEQPQHF. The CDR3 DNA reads TGTGCCAGCAGCTTAACGGAACAGCCCCAGCATTTT.

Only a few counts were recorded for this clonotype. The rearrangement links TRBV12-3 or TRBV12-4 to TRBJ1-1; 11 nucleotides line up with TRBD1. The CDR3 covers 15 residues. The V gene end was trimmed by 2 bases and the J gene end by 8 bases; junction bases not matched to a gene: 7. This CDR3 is CASSLYGQGAAEAFF. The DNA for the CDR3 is TGTGCCAGCAGTTTATACGGACAGGGGGCCGCCGAAGCTTTCTTT.

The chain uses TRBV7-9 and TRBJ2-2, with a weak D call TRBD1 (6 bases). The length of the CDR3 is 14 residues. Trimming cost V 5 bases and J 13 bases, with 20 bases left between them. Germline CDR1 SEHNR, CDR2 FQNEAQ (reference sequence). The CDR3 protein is CASSQTGAVGALFF. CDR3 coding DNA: TGTGCCAGCAGCCAGACAGGAGCAGTGGGTGCGCTGTTTTTT.

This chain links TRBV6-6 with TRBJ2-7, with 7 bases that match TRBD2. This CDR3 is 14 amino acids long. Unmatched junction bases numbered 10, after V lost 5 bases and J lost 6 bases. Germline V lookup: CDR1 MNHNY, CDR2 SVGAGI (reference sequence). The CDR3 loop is CASSTGLPVSEQYV. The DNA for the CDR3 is TGTGCCAGCAGTACGGGACTACCCGTCTCCGAGCAGTACGTC.

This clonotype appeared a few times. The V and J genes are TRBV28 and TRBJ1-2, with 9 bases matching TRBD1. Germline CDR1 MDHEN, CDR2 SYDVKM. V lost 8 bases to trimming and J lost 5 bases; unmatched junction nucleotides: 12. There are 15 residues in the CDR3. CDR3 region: CASGGASQGAYGYTF. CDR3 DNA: TGTGCCAGCGGGGGGGCATCACAGGGGGCATATGGCTACACCTTC.

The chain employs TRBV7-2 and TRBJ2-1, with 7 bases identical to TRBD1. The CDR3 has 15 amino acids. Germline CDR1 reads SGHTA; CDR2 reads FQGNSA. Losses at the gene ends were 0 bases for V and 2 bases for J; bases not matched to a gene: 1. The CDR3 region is CASSLAGTAYNEQFF. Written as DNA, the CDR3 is TGTGCCAGCAGCTTAGCCGGGACAGCCTACAATGAGCAGTTCTTC.